These 4 T cell receptor beta chains were all obtained from the same sample, sequenced in a study of blood T cell repertoires in COVID-19. TCRdb's copy holds only in-frame clones and misses some; the assay was immunoSEQ multiplex PCR. The sample includes a few hundred thousand clones, around nine tenths of them seen just once. The sequenced material came from PBMCs or T cells enriched from blood (not recorded which). These receptors all come from a woman aged 18-29 years who had been exposed to COVID-19.

This clone came up a few times. The rearrangement uses TRBV5-1 and TRBJ2-7, with TRBD2 matching 8 bases. The CDR3 covers 16 residues. Germline CDR1 reads SGHRS; CDR2 reads YFSETQ. V dropped 5 bases and J dropped 2; count of bases not matched to a gene: 12. The CDR3 is CASSPLTSGVPYEQYF. In DNA, the CDR3 is TGCGCCAGCAGTCCACTTACTAGCGGTGTCCCCTACGAGCAGTACTTC.

The V call is TRBV28, the J call TRBJ1-2; maybe TRBD1 (5 bases). Germline CDR1 is MDHEN and CDR2 is SYDVKM. This CDR3 has 15 amino acids. Trimming took off 3 bases at V and 8 bases at J, with 19 bases between the two ends. CDR3 DNA sequence: TGTGCCAGCAGTTTCATCCCCCCGCAGGGAGGAGGCTACACCTTC. Translating gives CASSFIPPQGGGYTF.

The chain joins TRBV5-8 to TRBJ2-5; 9 nucleotides line up with TRBD1. The CDR3 totals 15 residues. Germline CDR1 and CDR2: SGHTS and YDEGEE. V shed 0 bases, J shed 4 bases, and the junction held 4 bases outside the gene matches. The CDR3 loop reads CASSLGTGVGETQYF. The CDR3 bases are TGTGCCAGCAGCTTGGGGACAGGGGTAGGAGAGACCCAGTACTTC.

The chain has TRBV2 and TRBJ2-5; 8 nucleotides align to TRBD2. CDR3 size: 14 residues. With V trimmed by 6 bases and J by 5 bases, 8 bases remained unmatched. Germline V CDR1 and CDR2: SNHLY, FYNNEI. The CDR3 protein is CASRPSGRVETQYF. The CDR3 DNA sequence: TGTGCCAGCAGGCCCAGCGGGAGAGTTGAGACCCAGTACTTC.